A few counts support the clone carrying this TCR beta chain. Its specificity is not known. These data belong to a study of beta chain features in type 1 diabetes. Expressed TCRB transcripts were sequenced, since all the RNA that had been isolated was reverse transcribed. Clones were sequenced by immunoSEQ multiplex PCR, and TCRdb holds only the in-frame ones, with some missing. The sample records around 600,000 clones, about an eighth being singletons. The CDR3 totals 13 residues. The germline V gene encodes CDR1 SGDLS and CDR2 YYNGEE. The V end lost 6 bases, the J end lost 3 bases, and 7 bases lay between the germline ends. Broader study findings: Among type 1 diabetes patients, VDJ junctions had fewer insertions and more deletions. There was a moderate but significant shortening of TCRB CDR3s in all four CD4+ subsets of Type 1 diabetes patients.

This sequence originates from a young man with type 1 diabetes. The chain combines TRBV9 with TRBJ2-6, with D unresolved. Input material: naive CD4+ T cells from blood. The chain's CDR3 is CASKAIGANVLTF. The CDR3 DNA is TGTGCCAGCAAAGCGATTGGGGCCAACGTCCTGACTTTC.